The rows below give T cell receptor beta chains drawn from one sample of a study of blood T cells in healthy people across ages. TCRdb re-called the 5' RACE reads through MiXCR, storing one row per CDR3 protein. Of fewer than 750,000 distinct CDR3 sequences in the sample, around 52% were seen once. The specimen sequenced was blood. The receptors come from an elderly woman in good health. CDR3s leave out the opening cysteine and the closing phenylalanine or tryptophan.

TRBV25-1,TRBJ2-5,ASSARGNEQY
TRBV5-1,TRBJ2-3,ASKPDREGTDTQY
TRBV4-2,TRBJ2-7,ASSQGLAGGVEYNEQY
TRBV6-5,TRBJ2-5,ASRPGPLAETQY
TRBV7-9,TRBJ2-7,ASSLTQRGY
TRBV27,TRBJ1-2,ASGSTGSNYGYT
TRBV4-1,TRBJ1-2,ASSQDYGCT
TRBV7-9,TRBJ2-2,ASSLTHGTNTGELF
TRBV7-7,TRBJ2-5,ASSQGQKETQY
TRBV12-3/TRBV12-4,TRBJ2-2,ASRPREVGELF
TRBV27,TRBJ2-1,ASSAQGSSYNEQF
TRBV6-6,TRBJ1-2,ASSYYTDYGYT
TRBV2,TRBJ2-1,ASLLYNEQF
TRBV6-2/TRBV6-3,TRBJ1-1,ASSYTEGAEAF
TRBV5-1,TRBJ2-5,ASSIRGMETQY
TRBV10-3,TRBJ2-2,AISPTSGDTGELF
TRBV10-3,TRBJ2-1,AISEPGLAGGYEQF
TRBV10-3,TRBJ1-1,AISESPGGATEAF
TRBV6-1,TRBJ1-5,ASSITGSNQPQH
TRBV2,TRBJ1-5,ASMNGVGNQPQH
TRBV10-3,TRBJ2-3,AISWTGGQGDTQY
TRBV29-1,TRBJ1-2,TARDTNNYGYT
TRBV6-1,TRBJ2-5,ASSDLAPPRREQY
TRBV5-1,TRBJ1-4,ASSFQGDGEKLF
TRBV15,TRBJ1-6,ATSQAPQQGPLH
TRBV4-3,TRBJ1-6,ASSQTSSYNSPLH
TRBV20-1,TRBJ2-5,SARAPRGETQY
TRBV20-1,TRBJ2-1,SASEAGTRGYNEQF
TRBV6-6,TRBJ2-1,ASSYVDSPAYNEQF
TRBV7-9,TRBJ2-1,ASSSSGTGTNEQF
TRBV5-1,TRBJ2-3,ASSLNGHYITDTQY
TRBV18,TRBJ2-5,ADSPRRETQY
TRBV10-3,TRBJ2-1,AIRTVTEGGQF
TRBV29-1,TRBJ2-3,SVVDTVDTQY
TRBV3-1,TRBJ1-6,ASSQGGINSPLH
TRBV10-3,TRBJ2-1,AISDVGTRNEQF
TRBV24-1,TRBJ2-1,ATSDLGRDPEQF
TRBV20-1,TRBJ2-4,SAKGQLQEY